What follows are 28 T cell receptor beta chains derived from one specimen sequenced in a study of radiotherapy plus CTLA-4 blockade in lung cancer. Some clones are missing from TCRdb's copy, which holds only in-frame ones; the method was immunoSEQ multiplex PCR. Among about 85,000 clones, 86% were seen once, and the ten largest hold approximately 1.9%. This specimen consisted of peripheral blood, obtained from a patient treated with radiotherapy plus ipilimumab. These receptors came from a human donor with non-small cell lung cancer who had a partial response to radiotherapy plus ipilimumab.

The V gene is TRBV10-3, the J gene TRBJ1-1; D may be TRBD1 (5 bases). CDR1 ENHRY and CDR2 SYGVKD come from the germline V gene. The germline V and J ends were trimmed by 3 bases and 0 bases, with 11 bases remaining between them. This CDR3 is built from 15 residues. The CDR3 DNA is TGTGCCATCAGTGACAGGGAATCTATGAACACTGAAGCTTTCTTT. This encodes CAISDRESMNTEAFF.

The gene calls are TRBV2 and TRBJ1-2; D is undetermined. V dropped 1 base and J dropped 13 bases, with 13 bases sitting between them. Germline CDR1 SNHLY, CDR2 FYNNEI. There are 12 residues in the CDR3. Written as DNA, the CDR3 is TGTGCCAGCAGTGAAGGGGTGTCCGCAGGCACCTTC. The encoded protein is CASSEGVSAGTF.

This chain uses TRBV19 with TRBJ1-3, with TRBD1 as a possible D gene (5 bases). CDR1 is LNHDA, CDR2 SQIVND, per germline (reference sequence). CDR3 size: 14 residues. The germline V and J ends were trimmed by 5 bases and 7 bases, with 15 bases remaining between them. CDR3 loop: CASSVTGGGNTIYF. The CDR3, as DNA: TGTGCCAGTAGTGTTACTGGGGGAGGTAACACCATATATTTT.

The chain carries TRBV7-3 and TRBJ1-1; 8 nucleotides match TRBD1. CDR1 SGHTA and CDR2 FQGTGA come from the germline V gene. The CDR3 runs 15 residues. After removal of 2 bases from V and 7 bases from J, the junction contained 9 bases not matched to a gene. The CDR3 bases are TGTGCCAGCAGCTTATACAGGGGGTCTGGGTATGAAGCTTTCTTT. Translation gives CASSLYRGSGYEAFF.

The chain has TRBV6-5 and TRBJ1-4, with TRBD1 matching over 8 bases. The ends lost 7 bases at V and 7 bases at J; junction bases unmatched: 8. CDR3 length equals 14 residues. Germline values: CDR1 MNHEY, CDR2 SVGAGI. In DNA form, the CDR3 reads TGTGCCAGCATGCGACAGGGGCGGAGTGAAAAACTGTTTTTT. It encodes CASMRQGRSEKLFF.

This clone was observed a handful of times. The chain joins TRBV9 to TRBJ2-5; weak D call: TRBD2 (5 bases). Germline CDR1 reads SGDLS; CDR2 reads YYNGEE. V lost 1 base and J lost 2, with 15 bases in between. There are 16 residues in the CDR3. CDR3 nucleotide sequence: TGTGCCAGCAGCGTACGGGTCAGCGAGGGACAAGAGACCCAGTACTTC. As protein: CASSVRVSEGQETQYF.

The V gene is TRBV7-3, the J gene TRBJ2-1, with 7 bases lining up with TRBD1. The J segment lost 2 bases and the V segment lost 5 bases, leaving 6 bases of the junction unmatched. This CDR3 comprises 15 residues. The germline gives CDR1 SGHTA, CDR2 FQGTGA. In DNA, the CDR3 is TGTGCCAGCAGCCCACCCGGGACAGCCTACAATGAGCAGTTCTTC. It yields the protein CASSPPGTAYNEQFF.

The V gene is TRBV6-5, the J gene TRBJ1-6; the D gene is possibly TRBD1 (5 bases). From germline, CDR1 is MNHEY and CDR2 SVGAGI. Trimming stripped 10 bases from V and 0 bases from J, with 10 bases between. The CDR3 contains 14 residues. CDR3 nucleotides: TGTGCCACCCGGGGGAGCTCCTATAATTCACCCCTCCACTTT. It encodes CATRGSSYNSPLHF.

This chain's CDR3 is CASSIGQNTDTQYF. For the CDR3, the DNA is TGCGCCAGCAGTATCGGACAGAACACAGATACGCAGTATTTT. The rearrangement joins TRBV5-1 to TRBJ2-3; D might be TRBD1 (6 bases). The CDR3 is 14 amino acids. The V end was cut by 5 bases, the J end by 2 bases, with 12 bases between. In germline, CDR1 is SGHRS, CDR2 YFSETQ.

V usage is TRBV7-9 and J usage is TRBJ2-1, with 7 positions matching TRBD2. V lost 2 bases and J lost 5; bases outside the gene matches: 12. CDR1 is SEHNR and CDR2 is FQNEAQ in the germline V gene (reference sequence). The CDR3 covers 17 residues. CDR3: CASSLPPRLAPNNEQFF. The CDR3 DNA sequence: TGTGCCAGCAGCTTACCCCCACGACTAGCACCGAACAATGAGCAGTTCTTC.

The chain carries TRBV7-2 and TRBJ2-5, with 10 bases matching TRBD1. The germline V gene has CDR1 SGHTA and CDR2 FQGNSA. The ends lost 4 bases at V and 5 bases at J; junction bases unmatched: 7. This CDR3 has 15 residues. The CDR3 DNA reads as TGTGCCAGCAGCTCCCGACAGGGGGCGCGGGAGACCCAGTACTTC. This encodes CASSSRQGARETQYF.

The J gene is TRBJ1-2, the V gene TRBV9; possibly TRBD1 for D (5 bases). From germline, CDR1 is SGDLS and CDR2 YYNGEE. V gave up 5 bases and J gave up 7 bases, with 9 bases separating them. The CDR3 has 11 residues. CDR3 amino acids: CASRTEFGYTF. As DNA, the CDR3 is TGTGCCAGCAGGACAGAATTTGGCTACACCTTC.

This clone was seen a single time. J is TRBJ1-2 and V is TRBV28; 7 bases agree with TRBD1. J lost 4 bases, V lost 10 bases, and 12 bases had no gene match. The CDR3 consists of 14 residues. From germline, CDR1 is MDHEN and CDR2 SYDVKM. CDR3 sequence reads: CATSQGLNLYGYTF. The CDR3 DNA reads as TGTGCCACTTCACAGGGGCTCAACCTCTATGGCTACACCTTC.

CDR3 sequence reads: CASSLPGSNTGELFF. The CDR3 nucleotides read TGTGCCAGCAGTTTACCAGGATCGAACACCGGGGAGCTGTTTTTT. This chain uses TRBV28 with TRBJ2-2; D is uncertain. Looked up from germline, CDR1 is MDHEN and CDR2 is SYDVKM. The V end was cut by 2 bases, the J end by 0 bases, with 7 bases between. There are 15 residues in the CDR3.

The chain's CDR3 is CASSQDMKGHSTF. CDR3 coding DNA: TGTGCCAGCAGCCAAGATATGAAGGGACACTCGACCTTC. The V call is TRBV14, the J call TRBJ1-2; TRBD1 might be the D (6 bases). The ends were cut back, 0 bases at V and 14 bases at J, with 16 bases in the middle. CDR3 length: 13 amino acids. CDR1 is SGHDN, CDR2 FVKESK, per germline.

This clone was seen a handful of times. This chain joins TRBV6-4 and TRBJ2-3; D perhaps matches TRBD2 (6 bases). Germline V gives CDR1 MRHNA, CDR2 SNTAGT. The CDR3 sequence is 12 residues long. The V end was cut by 4 bases, the J end by 11 bases, with 13 bases between. The CDR3 nucleotides are TGTGCCAGCAGTGGTGTTGCGGGAATGCAGTATTTT. It translates to CASSGVAGMQYF.

The J gene is TRBJ1-5, the V gene TRBV6-1, with a possible D match to TRBD1 (5 bases). V lost 6 bases, J lost 8 bases, and 20 bases lay in between. Germline V lookup: CDR1 MNHNS, CDR2 SASEGT. This CDR3 comprises 15 residues. For the CDR3, the DNA is TGTGCCAGCAGGGATTACGACGGCCCGGGGGAGCCCCAGCATTTT. Its translation: CASRDYDGPGEPQHF.

Worth noting for this clone: Other DNA sequences from this sample encode an identical CDR3 as well. This rearrangement joins TRBV28 to TRBJ2-3; 7 nucleotides match TRBD2. The CDR3 consists of 16 residues. The V and J ends lost 1 base and 0 bases, in that order; junction bases with no gene match: 4. Germline assignment: CDR1 MDHEN and CDR2 SYDVKM. The CDR3, as DNA: TGTGCCAGCAGTTTATCAGGACTAGGTAGCACAGATACGCAGTATTTT. It yields the protein CASSLSGLGSTDTQYF.

The chain uses TRBV28 and TRBJ1-3; TRBD1 agrees at 7 bases. Germline lookup yields CDR1 MDHEN and CDR2 SYDVKM. V shed 4 bases and J 0 bases; nucleotides not matched to a gene: 3. CDR3 size: 15 residues. Here the CDR3 reads CASSWGQYSGNTIYF. CDR3 sequence (DNA): TGTGCCAGCAGTTGGGGACAGTACTCTGGAAACACCATATATTTT.

The chain has TRBV7-3 and TRBJ2-2; D unclear. With 5 bases removed from V and 6 bases from J, the gap between germline ends came to 16 bases. Germline V gene lookup returns CDR1 SGHTA and CDR2 FQGTGA. This CDR3 has 15 amino acids. CDR3 amino acids: CASSPSRGSSGELFF. The CDR3 nucleotides read TGTGCCAGCAGCCCCAGTCGAGGTTCTTCCGGGGAGCTGTTTTTT.

The chain joins TRBV6-1 to TRBJ2-7; 8 nucleotides line up with TRBD2. Germline loops: CDR1 MNHNS, CDR2 SASEGT. V gave up 5 bases and J gave up 6 bases; unmatched junction bases: 9. The CDR3 has 14 residues. CDR3 region: CASSLLGLAPEQYV. In nucleotides, the CDR3 is TGTGCCAGCAGTCTCCTAGGACTAGCACCCGAGCAGTACGTC.

This rearrangement joins TRBV6-4 to TRBJ1-2; 8 nucleotides agree with TRBD1. Germline assignment: CDR1 MRHNA and CDR2 SNTAGT. V shed 2 bases and J 2 bases; nucleotides not matched to a gene: 7. The length of the CDR3 is 16 residues. The CDR3 DNA reads as TGTGCCAGCAGTGACCCAAGCCGGACAGGGAACTATGGCTACACCTTC. Protein product: CASSDPSRTGNYGYTF.

The chain employs TRBV6-1 and TRBJ2-1, with no clear D. This CDR3 has 13 amino acids. Deletions cut 5 bases from V and 10 bases from J, with 15 bases between. Germline values: CDR1 MNHNS, CDR2 SASEGT. As DNA, the CDR3 is TGTGCCAGCAGTCAATACGGGTCTTGGGAGCAGTTCTTC. Encoded protein: CASSQYGSWEQFF.

V and J are TRBV5-4 and TRBJ1-6; no reliable D call. The ends were cut back, 0 bases at V and 7 bases at J, with 11 bases in the middle. The CDR3 loop spans 15 amino acids. Germline CDR1 is SGHNT and CDR2 is YYREEE (reference sequence). DNA for the CDR3: TGTGCCAGCAGCTTGGTGGGGAGAAGCAATTCACCCCTCCACTTT. As protein: CASSLVGRSNSPLHF. Complete variable domain (other parts from reference TRBV5-4 and TRBJ1-6): ETGVTQSPTHLIKTRGQQVTLRCSSQSGHNTVSWYQQALGQGPQFIFQYYREEENGRGNFPPRFSGLQFPNYSSELNVNALELDDSALYLCASSLVGRSNSPLHFGNGTRLTVT.

The J gene is TRBJ2-1, the V gene TRBV29-1; 9 positions match TRBD2. V shed 4 bases and J 7 bases; nucleotides not matched to a gene: 8. There are 14 residues in the CDR3. Germline V gene sequence: CDR1 SQVTM, CDR2 ANQGSEA. This CDR3 reads CSVGWREGMNEQFF. The CDR3 nucleotides are TGCAGCGTTGGATGGCGGGAGGGCATGAATGAGCAGTTCTTC.

The chain links TRBV7-2 to TRBJ1-5; D remains unclear. V lost 4 bases to trimming and J lost 7 bases, with 14 bases between them. CDR3 length: 14 residues. Per germline, CDR1 SGHTA and CDR2 FQGNSA. CDR3 in amino acids: CASSSGGFLQPQHF. CDR3 in DNA: TGTGCCAGCAGCTCCGGAGGGTTTTTGCAGCCCCAGCATTTT.

The V call is TRBV5-4, the J call TRBJ2-1, with 8 bases fitting TRBD2. Germline trimming cut 4 bases from V and 3 bases from J; bases unmatched to any gene: 6. The CDR3 contains 15 residues. From germline, CDR1 is SGHNT and CDR2 YYREEE (reference sequence). The CDR3 bases are TGTGCCAGCAGCGTTAGCGGGAACCTCTACAATGAGCAGTTCTTC. Residues: CASSVSGNLYNEQFF.

The rearrangement links TRBV28 to TRBJ2-5, with D possibly being TRBD2 (6 bases). Germline-derived CDR1 and CDR2 are MDHEN and SYDVKM. CDR3 size: 13 residues. Trimming pared 6 bases from V and 13 bases from J, leaving 21 bases between. CDR3: CASSSPNRLERYF. The DNA for the CDR3 is TGTGCCAGCAGCTCCCCAAACCGACTAGAAAGGTACTTC.